The rows below give T cell receptor beta chains drawn from one sample of a study of cytomegalovirus exposure and HLA in healthy donors. Repertoires were generated with immunoSEQ multiplex PCR, while TCRdb's copy carries only in-frame clones and drops some. The data show about 100,000 clones, 65% to 80% seen once. Sequenced: PBMCs. The receptors come from a female donor in good health and CMV-seropositive. Each CDR3 is given with its conserved first and last residue.

CDR3 protein: CASSLAGVYNEQFF
V gene: TRBV7-6

CDR3 protein: CASSASGRSRTQYF
V gene: TRBV7-2

CDR3 protein: CASSPDRIRGPGYTF
V gene: TRBV10-1

CDR3 protein: CASSEGLAEGYEQYF
V gene: TRBV10-2

CDR3 protein: CASSLAGPIADTQYF
V gene: TRBV7-2

CDR3 protein: CASKVGGTGSNEQYF
V gene: TRBV7-2

CDR3 protein: CASSLIAGGPWGKNIQYF
V gene: TRBV7-2

CDR3 protein: CASSPPGGNTEAFF
V gene: TRBV18

CDR3 protein: CASSPIAGVDTGELFF
V gene: TRBV5-1

CDR3 protein: CASSLTGNTEAFF
V gene: TRBV11-3

CDR3 protein: CAISEIGANEKLFF
V gene: TRBV10-3

CDR3 protein: CASSPAGDWSDTQYF
V gene: TRBV28

CDR3 protein: CASSSPQGKETQYF
V gene: TRBV11-2

CDR3 protein: CASSLGLAGDEQFF
V gene: TRBV7-9

CDR3 protein: CASSQDLGQGARYGYTF
V gene: TRBV4-2

CDR3 protein: CASSLNSRTSGKVNEQFF
V gene: TRBV4-2

CDR3 protein: CASSQDLRGRDEAFF
V gene: TRBV4-2

CDR3 protein: CASSIGDSIRLFF
V gene: TRBV7-2

CDR3 protein: CASSLGGVNNEQFF
V gene: TRBV5-1

CDR3 protein: CAGAQQGETYEQYF
V gene: TRBV30

CDR3 protein: CASSATSGNEQFF
V gene: TRBV28

CDR3 protein: CASCPASSYNEQFF
V gene: TRBV2